This entry describes one T cell receptor (beta chain). No antigen is known for it. These data come from a study of T cells after yellow fever vaccination. Study-wide context: SMART-Seq v4 Ultra Low Input handled preparation of low-cell-number fractions.

The study, taken as a whole, reports: Boosting was followed by the reappearance of most primary-vaccination clones (under 97% CD4, about 89% CD8). FACS-sorted repertoires could contain abundant clonotypes contaminating from the bulk population.

From the 5' RACE reads, TCRdb called clonotypes with MiXCR, one entry per CDR3 protein. Of about 300,000 distinct CDR3 sequences listed, about 6.6% were seen once; the top ten hold roughly a sixth. The germline gives CDR1 MNHEY, CDR2 SVGAGI. Trimming left V 1 base short and J 2 bases short, with 12 bases between. The CDR3 spans 15 residues. This TCR came from a young man who received the YFV17D yellow fever vaccine. The chain couples TRBV6-5 to TRBJ2-7, with D perhaps matching TRBD2 (5 bases). Sequenced material: PBMCs, taken roughly 47 days after the first yellow fever vaccination. CDR3 protein: CASSYFQTGTYEQYF. DNA of the CDR3: TGTGCCAGCAGTTACTTTCAGACGGGGACCTACGAGCAGTACTTC.